This T cell receptor (beta chain) was sequenced for a study of regulatory T cells in long-lasting Graves disease. For the study at large: The term persistent Graves' disease signified upward of 5 years on antithyroid drugs with positive TSH receptor antibodies.

CDR3 regions were amplified by Arm-PCR using iRepertoire HTBI primers to build TCR beta libraries. In TCRdb, the multiplex PCR reads were re-called with MiXCR into one record per CDR3 protein. The data hold about 310,000 distinct CDR3 sequences, with 22% observed a single time. Time point given: persistent/refractory GD, antithyroid drugs over 5 years with positive TRAb. The authors made the TCR library using RNA they extracted from PBMCs. The sequence came from a female donor with Graves disease. Source: peripheral blood mononuclear cells (PBMCs), taken when the disease was refractory, from a patient treated with antithyroid drugs.

The CDR3 protein is CASKPGTGDGYTF. CDR3 sequence (DNA): TGTGCCAGTAAACCTGGGACAGGGGATGGCTACACCTTC. The V call is TRBV18, the J call TRBJ1-2; 10 bases are a match to TRBD1. The CDR3 covers 13 residues. The V segment lost 9 bases and the J segment 6 bases; nucleotides outside the gene matches: 7. Germline CDR1 KGHSH, CDR2 LQKENI.